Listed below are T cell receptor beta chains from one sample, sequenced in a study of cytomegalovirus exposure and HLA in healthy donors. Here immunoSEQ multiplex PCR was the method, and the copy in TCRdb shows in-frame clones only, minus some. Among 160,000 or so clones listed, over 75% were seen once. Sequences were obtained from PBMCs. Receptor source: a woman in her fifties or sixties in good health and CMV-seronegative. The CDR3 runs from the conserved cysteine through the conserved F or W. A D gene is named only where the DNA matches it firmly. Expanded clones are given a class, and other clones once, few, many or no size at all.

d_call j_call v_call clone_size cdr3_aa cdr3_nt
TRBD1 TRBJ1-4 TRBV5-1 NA CASSLSGTDEKLFF TGCGCCAGCAGCTTGTCCGGGACAGATGAAAAACTGTTTTTT
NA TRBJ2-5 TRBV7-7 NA CASSQDYSETQYF TGTGCTAGCAGCCAGGACTATTCGGAGACCCAGTACTTC
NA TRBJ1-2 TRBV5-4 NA CASGAMEGALYGYTF TGTGCCAGCGGCGCTATGGAGGGAGCCCTCTATGGCTACACCTTC
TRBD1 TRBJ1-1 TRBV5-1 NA CASSRGQPNTEAFF TGCGCCAGCAGCCGGGGACAGCCGAACACTGAAGCTTTCTTT
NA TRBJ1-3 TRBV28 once CASSPALLSGNTIYF TGTGCCAGCAGCCCTGCTCTACTCTCTGGAAACACCATATATTTT
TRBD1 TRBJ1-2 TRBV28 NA CASNPQGARGYTF TGTGCCAGCAATCCCCAGGGGGCGCGAGGCTACACCTTC
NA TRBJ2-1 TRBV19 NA CASSIEPTLVHEQFF TGTGCCAGTAGTATAGAACCCACTTTGGTCCATGAGCAGTTCTTC
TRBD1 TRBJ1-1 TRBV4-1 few CASSQSGQGDTEAFF TGCGCCAGCAGCCAGTCAGGACAGGGGGACACTGAAGCTTTCTTT
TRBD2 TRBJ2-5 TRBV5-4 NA CASSLAGGGAETQYF TGTGCCAGCAGCTTGGCCGGGGGGGGAGCAGAGACCCAGTACTTC
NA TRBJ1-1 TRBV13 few CASSPKRTGAFF TGTGCCAGCAGCCCTAAACGAACGGGAGCTTTCTTT
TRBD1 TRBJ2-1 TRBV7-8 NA CASSARQGSYNEQFF TGTGCCAGCAGCGCACGACAGGGCTCCTACAATGAGCAGTTCTTC
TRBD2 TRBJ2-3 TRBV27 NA CASSPPWTSGFTDTQYF TGTGCCAGCAGCCCACCTTGGACTAGCGGCTTCACAGATACGCAGTATTTT
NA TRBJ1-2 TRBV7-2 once CASSLMRSGYTF TGTGCCAGCAGCCTCATGCGGAGCGGCTACACCTTC
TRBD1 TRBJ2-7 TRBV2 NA CASSVRTGSIYEQYF TGTGCCAGCAGTGTAAGGACAGGATCGATCTACGAGCAGTACTTC
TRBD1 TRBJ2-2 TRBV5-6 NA CASSLGGTGDTGELFF TGTGCCAGCAGCTTGGGGGGGACAGGGGACACCGGGGAGCTGTTTTTT
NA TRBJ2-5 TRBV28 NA CASSPDLQETQYF TGTGCCAGCAGTCCCGACTTACAAGAGACCCAGTACTTC
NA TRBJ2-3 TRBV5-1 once CASSVGAAGTFTDTQYF TGCGCCAGCAGCGTCGGGGCCGCCGGGACTTTTACAGATACGCAGTATTTT
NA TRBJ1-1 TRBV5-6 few CASSVTGEAFF TGTGCCAGCAGCGTAACGGGTGAAGCTTTCTTT
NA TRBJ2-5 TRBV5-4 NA CASSRPNSGRETQYF TGTGCCAGCAGCCGACCCAATAGCGGAAGGGAGACCCAGTACTTC
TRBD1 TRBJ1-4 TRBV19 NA CASSSTGTGDEKLFF TGTGCCAGTAGTAGCACCGGGACAGGTGATGAAAAACTGTTTTTT
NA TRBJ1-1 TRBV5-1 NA CASSVGRVLRGEAFF TGCGCCAGCAGCGTTGGGAGGGTCCTAAGGGGTGAAGCTTTCTTT
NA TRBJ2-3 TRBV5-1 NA CASRRADTDTQYF TGCGCCAGCAGGAGAGCGGACACAGATACGCAGTATTTT
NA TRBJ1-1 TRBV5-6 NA CASSGQGDYTEAFF TGTGCCAGCAGCGGGCAGGGTGATTACACTGAAGCTTTCTTT